A single TCR beta chain is shown here with its context. This entry comes from a study of shared clonotypes between healthy human individuals. V was clipped by 5 bases and J by 3 bases, with 17 bases between them. The CDR3 extends over 17 amino acids. Germline V lookup: CDR1 SGHAT, CDR2 FQNNGV. The study separated CD4+ cells into CD45RA+ naive and CD45RA-negative memory subsets. Deep-level assay runs were performed. Sequencing used immunoSEQ multiplex PCR; TCRdb keeps in-frame clones, though not all of them. The table has more than 1 million clones, 75% to 85% seen once. The receptor was isolated from a man between 18 and 29 years old in good health. Some clones in this sample may be carry-over from other donors' samples. The sequenced sample consisted of memory CD4+ T cells from PBMCs. Subset meaning: CD45RA-negative fraction. V usage is TRBV11-2 and J usage is TRBJ2-6; no definite D call. CDR3 region: CASSPTPTALGANVLTF. CDR3 in DNA: TGTGCCAGCAGCCCAACTCCTACGGCTCTTGGGGCCAACGTCCTGACTTTC.